This T cell receptor beta chain is from a study of blood T cell repertoires in COVID-19. In germline, CDR1 is MNHEY, CDR2 SVGAGI. The CDR3 has 15 residues. The V gene end was trimmed by 6 bases and the J gene end by 0 bases; junction bases not matched to a gene: 7. Clones were read by immunoSEQ multiplex PCR, and TCRdb kept only the in-frame ones, dropping some. Among some 69,000 clones listed, more than 90% were seen once. The clonotype originates from a man aged 60 to 75 with acute or convalescent COVID-19. The chain employs TRBV6-5 and TRBJ2-7; 8 bases are shared with TRBD1. The source material was peripheral blood. CDR3 DNA sequence: TGTGCCAGCAGCCTATCAGGGGGCGACTCCTACGAGCAGTACTTC. It encodes CASSLSGGDSYEQYF.